Listed here is a single T cell receptor (beta chain). These data come from a study of blood T cell repertoires in COVID-19. Sequencing was performed with immunoSEQ multiplex PCR; in TCRdb, only in-frame clones are kept and a portion is missing. The sample consists of under 250,000 clones, 92% of them appearing once. The clonotype originates from a man in his 60s with COVID-19, enrolled during active disease. Sample: peripheral blood.

The CDR3 sequence: CASSQRLTGSRDRRERQYF. As DNA, the CDR3 is TGCGCCAGCAGCCAACGACTGACAGGGTCCAGAGACCGGCGGGAAAGGCAGTATTTT. The chain uses TRBV4-3 and TRBJ2-3, with D perhaps TRBD1 (7 bases). Germline V gives CDR1 LGHNA, CDR2 YSLEER. The CDR3 contains 19 residues. Between the trimmed V and J ends, which lost 2 bases and 11 bases, there was a span of 32 bases.